Shown below are 19 T cell receptor beta chains from a single sample sequenced in a study of beta chain features in type 1 diabetes. Points from the study as a whole: TCRB CDR3s from Type 1 diabetes patients were moderately but significantly shorter in all four CD4+ subsets.

Investigators reverse transcribed all isolated RNA, so they sequenced expressed TCRB transcripts. Produced via immunoSEQ multiplex PCR; TCRdb's table is partial and in-frame only. In the table there are about 650,000 clones, 9.5% to 15% of which are singletons. Their recognized antigens are unknown. The sequenced material came from naive CD4+ T cells from blood. The receptors were gathered from a man younger than 45 with type 1 diabetes.

V usage is TRBV12-5 and J usage is TRBJ1-2; D gene uncertain. V lost 0 bases and J lost 6, with 8 bases in between. Germline V gene sequence: CDR1 LGHNT, CDR2 FRNRAP. CDR3 length: 13 amino acids. The CDR3 loop is CASGLVQRDGYTF. The CDR3 DNA sequence: TGTGCTAGTGGTTTGGTACAGAGGGATGGCTACACCTTC.

In its sample, this clone was seen a few times. The chain recombines TRBV6-5 with TRBJ2-3; D is uncertain. Germline CDR1 is MNHEY and CDR2 is SVGAGI. V was cut by 11 bases and J by 5 bases, with 14 bases left in between. The CDR3 is made up of 12 amino acids. This chain's CDR3 is CALGRGEDTQYF. As DNA, the CDR3 is TGTGCCCTTGGCAGAGGTGAAGATACGCAGTATTTT.

This clone appeared a few times. The V gene is TRBV30, the J gene TRBJ1-2; 7 positions match TRBD1. The V gene end was trimmed by 3 bases and the J gene end by 0 bases; junction bases not matched to a gene: 4. This CDR3 contains 14 residues. The V gene's germline CDR1 is GTSNPN and CDR2 SVGIG (reference sequence). In DNA form, the CDR3 reads TGTGCCTGGAGACAGGGGTCGGCTAACTATGGCTACACCTTC. Amino acids: CAWRQGSANYGYTF. Full variable domain (missing parts from reference TRBV30 and TRBJ1-2): SQTIHQWPATLVQPVGSPLSLECTVEGTSNPNLYWYRQAAGRGLQLLFYSVGIGQISSEVPQNLSASRPQDRQFILSSKKLLLSDSGFYLCAWRQGSANYGYTFGSGTRLTVV.

This clone was observed many times. The chain has TRBV14 and TRBJ2-1; D gene uncertain. The germline V and J ends were trimmed by 4 bases and 8 bases, with 6 bases remaining between them. CDR3 length: 11 amino acids. CDR1 and CDR2 (germline): SGHDN, FVKESK. CDR3 protein: CASSLNDEQFF. CDR3 nucleotide sequence: TGTGCCAGCAGCCTTAACGATGAGCAGTTCTTC.

The table lists this clone with a few counts. This sample also contains other DNA sequences that code for the same CDR3. The rearrangement joins TRBV7-9 to TRBJ1-2; unclear D gene. In germline, CDR1 is SEHNR, CDR2 FQNEAQ (reference sequence). V was shortened by 1 base and J by 3 bases, with 6 bases between the two germline ends. The CDR3 sequence is 13 residues long. CDR3 protein: CASSLGQDYGYTF. The CDR3 DNA follows: TGTGCCAGCAGCTTAGGACAAGACTATGGCTACACCTTC.

This clone has only a few counts. The chain is built from TRBV30 and TRBJ2-1; D gene ambiguous. This CDR3 has 13 amino acids. V was pared by 2 bases and J by 7 bases, with 12 bases between. The germline V gene has CDR1 GTSNPN and CDR2 SVGIG (reference sequence). The CDR3 protein is CAWSKQSDNEQFF. Here the CDR3 DNA reads TGTGCCTGGAGTAAACAATCCGATAATGAGCAGTTCTTC. The full variable domain, rest sourced from reference TRBV30 and TRBJ2-1, is SQTIHQWPATLVQPVGSPLSLECTVEGTSNPNLYWYRQAAGRGLQLLFYSVGIGQISSEVPQNLSASRPQDRQFILSSKKLLLSDSGFYLCAWSKQSDNEQFFGPGTRLTVL.

This clone was observed a handful of times. The rearrangement joins TRBV29-1 to TRBJ2-2; D may match TRBD1 or TRBD2 (6 bases each). Germline CDR1 reads SQVTM; CDR2 reads ANQGSEA. CDR3 length equals 13 residues. Trimming took 4 bases from V and 7 from J, leaving 13 bases between them. CDR3 in DNA: TGCAGCGTTGTATGGGGGGCAGGCGGGGAGCTGTTTTTT. Its protein product is CSVVWGAGGELFF.

In this sample, this clone turned up a few times. The genes are TRBV6-5 and TRBJ2-3; maybe TRBD2 (6 bases). Germline V gives CDR1 MNHEY, CDR2 SVGAGI. CDR3 length equals 16 residues. Trimming removed 2 bases at V and 4 bases at J, with 16 bases between. In DNA form, the CDR3 reads TGTGCCAGCAGTTACCAGACCCTTAGGAGGGCAGATACGCAGTATTTT. Its translation is CASSYQTLRRADTQYF.

As to this clone: A read error may produce the germline difference seen at one junction end. CDR3 in DNA: TGTGCCAGCAGCTTACTAGACGAGCAATACTTC. Translating gives CASSLLDEQYF. This sequence joins TRBV5-6 and TRBJ2-7; maybe TRBD2 (5 bases). The CDR3 spans 11 residues. Per the germline V gene, CDR1 is SGHDT and CDR2 is YYEEEE.

The table lists this clone with a few counts. The V and J genes are TRBV29-1 and TRBJ2-1; D might be TRBD1 or TRBD2, each matching 5 bases. V was cut by 3 bases and J by 1 base, with 13 bases left in between. This CDR3 spans 15 amino acids. The germline CDR1 and CDR2 sequences are SQVTM and ANQGSEA. Here the CDR3 reads CSVDGGKSSYNEQFF. The DNA for the CDR3 is TGCAGCGTTGATGGGGGAAAAAGTTCCTACAATGAGCAGTTCTTC.

This rearrangement joins TRBV5-6 to TRBJ2-5; a possible D gene is TRBD1 (5 bases). CDR1 and CDR2 (germline): SGHDT, YYEEEE. V was clipped by 1 base and J by 7 bases, with 11 bases between them. The CDR3 consists of 13 residues. The CDR3 nucleotides are TGTGCCAGCAGCTTGAGTACAGGTCCGACCCAGTACTTC. It codes for CASSLSTGPTQYF. The whole variable domain, filled in from reference TRBV5-6 and TRBJ2-5, reads DAGVTQSPTHLIKTRGQQVTLRCSPKSGHDTVSWYQQALGQGPQFIFQYYEEEERQRGNFPDRFSGHQFPNYSSELNVNALLLGDSALYLCASSLSTGPTQYFGPGTRLLVL.

The table lists this clone with a few counts. This chain uses TRBV7-9 with TRBJ1-5; D is possibly TRBD1 (6 bases). V was cut by 5 bases and J by 3 bases, with 11 bases left in between. The CDR3 is made up of 14 amino acids. The germline CDR1 and CDR2 sequences are SEHNR and FQNEAQ (reference sequence). The chain's CDR3 is CASSLGQINQPQHF. The CDR3 DNA sequence: TGTGCCAGCAGCCTGGGACAAATCAATCAGCCCCAGCATTTT.

V and J are TRBV7-8 and TRBJ2-5; TRBD2 matches at 8 bases. The length of the CDR3 is 17 residues. CDR1 SGHVS and CDR2 FQNEAQ come from the germline V gene. V shed 6 bases and J 5 bases; nucleotides not matched to a gene: 17. CDR3 protein: CASRMLSSGVPWETQYF. The CDR3 nucleotides are TGTGCCAGCAGAATGCTGAGTAGCGGGGTGCCCTGGGAGACCCAGTACTTC.

V is TRBV15 and J is TRBJ1-5; D gene ambiguous. The V and J ends lost 3 bases and 11 bases respectively, with 11 bases between them. Looked up from germline, CDR1 is LNHNV and CDR2 is YYDKDF (reference sequence). There are 12 residues in the CDR3. The CDR3 protein is CATSSPVTSQHF. CDR3 DNA sequence: TGTGCCACCAGCAGCCCTGTTACCTCCCAGCATTTT.

The chain employs TRBV6-1 and TRBJ1-2; possibly TRBD1 for D (5 bases). The V end lost 1 base, the J end lost 4 bases, and 13 bases lay between the germline ends. CDR3 length equals 15 residues. Looked up from germline, CDR1 is MNHNS and CDR2 is SASEGT. As DNA, the CDR3 is TGTGCCAGCAGTGAAGGGAGGGGCACGGTCTATGGCTACACCTTC. Its translation: CASSEGRGTVYGYTF.

This clone was detected only a few times. The rearrangement uses TRBV19 and TRBJ2-5; 9 nucleotides match TRBD1. V was clipped by 2 bases and J by 5 bases; unmatched bases: 6. This CDR3 is built from 15 residues. Germline V gene sequence: CDR1 LNHDA, CDR2 SQIVND (reference sequence). CDR3: CASSILGQGMETQYF. CDR3 DNA: TGTGCCAGTAGTATACTGGGACAGGGCATGGAGACCCAGTACTTC.

The V and J genes are TRBV4-3 and TRBJ2-1; D unresolved. The CDR3 runs to 13 residues. Germline values: CDR1 LGHNA, CDR2 YSLEER. V lost 4 bases to trimming and J lost 5 bases, with 9 bases between them. The CDR3 nucleotides are TGCGCCAGCAGCCTTTCAGCTAACAATGAGCAGTTCTTC. Protein sequence: CASSLSANNEQFF.

This clone was detected a few times. The J gene is TRBJ1-6, the V gene TRBV9, with D perhaps matching TRBD1 (6 bases). The germline V and J ends were trimmed by 0 bases and 0 bases, with 10 bases remaining between them. The CDR3 is 17 amino acids. In germline, CDR1 is SGDLS, CDR2 YYNGEE. The chain's CDR3 is CASSVAGAGSYNSPLHF. The CDR3 region has the DNA TGTGCCAGCAGCGTAGCGGGGGCGGGCTCCTATAATTCACCCCTCCACTTT. Drawing the rest from reference TRBV9 and TRBJ1-6, the complete variable domain is DSGVTQTPKHLITATGQRVTLRCSPRSGDLSVYWYQQSLDQGLQFLIQYYNGEERAKGNILERFSAQQFPDLHSELNLSSLELGDSALYFCASSVAGAGSYNSPLHFGNGTRLTVT.

This clone turned up a few times. V gene TRBV7-9 combines with J gene TRBJ1-2, with D maybe TRBD1 (6 bases). The CDR3 loop spans 16 amino acids. Germline assignment: CDR1 SEHNR and CDR2 FQNEAQ (reference sequence). The V end lost 3 bases, the J end lost 0 bases, and 14 bases lay between the germline ends. CDR3 protein: CASSLGTGLANYGYTF. The CDR3 DNA is TGTGCCAGCAGCTTGGGCACAGGGCTTGCTAACTATGGCTACACCTTC.